Following are 2 T cell receptor beta chains from one sample sequenced in a study of somatic mutations in cytotoxic T cells in rheumatoid arthritis. Repertoires were generated with immunoSEQ multiplex PCR, while TCRdb's copy carries only in-frame clones and drops some. The table includes about 23,000 clones, roughly 80% detected once. Input material: CD8+ T cells sorted from blood. These receptors all come from an adult with rheumatoid arthritis.

The chain couples TRBV27 to TRBJ1-5; D gene unclear. The germline V gene encodes CDR1 MNHEY and CDR2 SMNVEV (reference sequence). The CDR3 runs 13 residues. Trimming pared 3 bases from V and 6 bases from J, leaving 9 bases between. The CDR3 DNA reads as TGTGCCAGCAGTTTCATAGGCGGTCAGCCCCAGCATTTT. Encoded protein: CASSFIGGQPQHF.

V and J are TRBV13 and TRBJ1-3, with D unclear. The germline V gene has CDR1 PRHDT and CDR2 FYEKMQ (reference sequence). Trimming shortened V by 3 bases and J by 9 bases, and 15 bases separated the two germline ends. The CDR3 sequence is 14 residues long. The CDR3 region is CASSLGLLPLTIYF. The DNA for the CDR3 is TGTGCCAGCAGCTTGGGCCTTCTCCCTCTCACCATATATTTT.